This T cell receptor (beta chain) was found in a study of T cell responses to AZD1222 COVID-19 vaccine (dated by TCRdb to the early 2020s). About the full investigation: TCR sequencing covered 230 to 250 trial participants: 207 given two doses of AZD1222 and 26 given two doses of MenACWY control vaccine. Enrollment into the trials was organized by age into subgroups of 18-55, 56-69 and 70-plus years, and those subgroups contained roughly 140, 27 and 60 TCR-sequenced participants, respectively. General findings and caveats noted by the study authors: Reportedly, close to half of the unique spike-specific TCRs recognized epitopes lying outside the regions that are mutated in the B.1.351 and B.1.1.7 variants. Because no day 14 peak-response samples were available, repertoires were characterized only after the peak T cell response. The whole spike protein was spanned by vaccine-associated CD4 TCRs, and dominant responses were seen in regions 160-218 and 743-854. Spike-specific TCR breadth and depth rose significantly after two AZD1222 doses compared with day 0 and with MenACWY recipients. In the small 56-69-year group, the increase in depth fell short of significance, most likely because of low power. Conclusions about previously exposed vaccinees were limited because only six or seven AZD1222 recipients were SARS-CoV-2 seropositive at baseline. Participants were mostly white British and included more females than males, and it was suggested by the authors that clonal diversity may have been underestimated.

The germline V gene (reference sequence) supplies CDR1 MNHNY and CDR2 SVGAGI. The cysteine opens and the phenylalanine closes a CDR3 of 12 amino acids. Here the CDR3 DNA is all that survives: 36 bases in frame from base 1. Relative to germline, V is 8 bases shorter and J is 6 bases shorter, with 11 bases between their ends. The CDR3 regions of human TCRbeta chains were analyzed by immunosequencing. Under the source paper's analysis protocol: Repertoire TCRs were matched against a reference library of SARS-CoV-2-specific TCRs generated with the MIRA antigen-specificity platform. Breadth was defined as the fraction of unique TCRs that were SARS-CoV-2-associated. Depth was defined as the fraction of total T cells that were SARS-CoV-2-associated. Each spike-specific TCR was assigned to its reactive spike region and to a CD4 or CD8 class using the MIRA data. Log10-transformed breadth and depth values were compared by one-way ANOVA with Sidak's multiple comparisons tests. In its TCRdb copy, this immuneACCESS table keeps in-frame sequences only and misses some clones. Where compared with another copy, unresolved V genes explain less than half of these, and the others have no known cause. Clone size and V and J calls were adopted from that table, with D and trimming inferred from the DNA. The sample table lists some 110,000 clones, about 82% of them with a count of one. The ten largest clones capture 15% to 20% of the sample.

Concerning this clone: The specificity of this receptor is unknown. Per-base qualities were not stored, and no clone one base away is much larger.

Read against the paper, the sample's time point label means: about 28 days (+/-7) after the second vaccine dose. AZD1222 recipients whose second dose came at about 4 weeks and those whose second dose came at about 12 weeks were combined into one group, since spike-specific TCR depth and breadth did not differ between the two schedules. The vaccinee samples were drawn from two UK trials, COV001 and COV002, one of which was a single-blind randomized controlled phase 2/3 trial testing AZD1222 (ChAdOx1 nCoV-19) in healthy adults. For TCRbeta chain sequencing, PBMC samples from trial participants were taken at day 0 and at day 28 after the second dose.

The sample here was peripheral blood, taken 28 days after the second AZD1222 dose. The chain is encoded by TRBV6-6 joined to TRBJ2-1, with the D gene tentatively TRBD1 or TRBD2, based on 5 matching bases in each. This clonotype originated in an adult who received the AZD1222 COVID-19 vaccine. Read as DNA, the sequence is TGTGCCAGCTGGACCGGGACCAATGAGCAGTTCTTC. Its coded protein is CASWTGTNEQFF.